The 26 T cell receptor beta chains reported below all come from one sample, sequenced in a study of PD-L1 blockade in urothelial cancer. Method: immunoSEQ multiplex PCR; TCRdb's copy keeps in-frame clones and lacks some. The sample records tens of thousands of clones, 70% to 90% being singletons. This material consisted of PBMCs, taken around atezolizumab (anti-PD-L1) treatment. Receptors originate from a man aged 55 to 69 with urothelial cancer.

V is TRBV15 and J is TRBJ1-6; TRBD1 matches 10 bases. Per germline, CDR1 LNHNV and CDR2 YYDKDF (reference sequence). Trimming took 3 bases from V and 8 from J; bases not matched to a gene: 7. The CDR3 spans 16 residues. The DNA of the CDR3 is TGTGCCACCAGCAGTCGGACAGGGGGAGGATATTCACCCCTCCACTTT. Protein sequence: CATSSRTGGGYSPLHF.

This chain connects TRBV7-3 to TRBJ2-5; D remains unclear. The V end lost 3 bases, the J end lost 1 base, and 6 bases lay between the germline ends. The germline V gene encodes CDR1 SGHTA and CDR2 FQGTGA. The CDR3 is made up of 13 amino acids. The CDR3 protein is CASSFGSQETQYF. The CDR3 region has the DNA TGTGCCAGCAGCTTTGGCAGCCAAGAGACCCAGTACTTC.

CDR3: CASTNEGGTGELFF. CDR3 nucleotide sequence: TGTGCCAGCACTAACGAGGGAGGCACCGGGGAGCTGTTTTTT. This chain connects TRBV6-1 to TRBJ2-2; D perhaps matches TRBD2 (6 bases). The CDR3 length is 14 residues. Germline V lookup: CDR1 MNHNS, CDR2 SASEGT. The V end lost 7 bases, the J end lost 4 bases, and 13 bases lay between the germline ends.

This clone was detected a few times. The chain carries TRBV30 and TRBJ1-5; D is possibly TRBD1 (6 bases). The germline CDR1 and CDR2 sequences are GTSNPN and SVGIG (reference sequence). The CDR3 consists of 14 residues. Trimming removed 4 bases from V and 0 bases from J, with 10 bases in between. CDR3: CAWTRDNSNQPQHF. The CDR3 bases are TGTGCCTGGACCCGGGACAATAGCAATCAGCCCCAGCATTTT.

The V and J genes are TRBV9 and TRBJ1-5; D uncertain. Per the germline V gene, CDR1 is SGDLS and CDR2 is YYNGEE. Trimming cost V 0 bases and J 1 base, with 8 bases left between them. The CDR3 contains 15 residues. The CDR3 sequence: CASSVGGMSNQPQHF. The CDR3 DNA reads TGTGCCAGCAGCGTAGGTGGCATGAGCAATCAGCCCCAGCATTTT.

The V call is TRBV5-1, the J call TRBJ1-1, with TRBD1 identical over 12 bases. The CDR3 contains 17 residues. Trimming cost V 4 bases and J 0 bases; bases outside gene matches: 7. Per germline, CDR1 SGHRS and CDR2 YFSETQ. The CDR3 DNA sequence: TGCGCCAGCAGCGCCGGGACAGGGGGCGTTTTGAACACTGAAGCTTTCTTT. Translated: CASSAGTGGVLNTEAFF.

The rearrangement joins TRBV5-4 to TRBJ1-5, with a tentative D call TRBD1 (5 bases). The CDR3 length is 13 residues. Germline CDR1 and CDR2: SGHNT and YYREEE (reference sequence). The V and J ends lost 0 bases and 7 bases respectively, with 8 bases between them. This CDR3 is CASSLGRDQPQHF. The CDR3, as DNA: TGTGCCAGCAGCTTGGGGCGGGACCAGCCCCAGCATTTT.

The CDR3 DNA follows: TGTGCCAGCAGTGAATTACGGACAGATTGGGGCTATGGCTACACCTTC. Residues: CASSELRTDWGYGYTF. The chain links TRBV6-1 to TRBJ1-2; weak D call: TRBD1 (6 bases). V shed 2 bases and J shed 4 bases, with 17 bases lying between them. Per germline, CDR1 MNHNS and CDR2 SASEGT. CDR3 length: 16 amino acids.

The genes are TRBV18 and TRBJ2-2; the D is unclear. This CDR3 is 16 amino acids long. Trimming pared 0 bases from V and 6 bases from J, leaving 14 bases between. From germline, CDR1 is KGHSH and CDR2 LQKENI. CDR3 residues: CASSPPRLETSGELFF. The CDR3 nucleotides read TGTGCCAGCTCACCACCGAGGCTAGAAACATCCGGGGAGCTGTTTTTT. The full variable domain, with the rest looked up from reference TRBV18 and TRBJ2-2, is NAGVMQNPRHLVRRRGQEARLRCSPMKGHSHVYWYRQLPEEGLKFMVYLQKENIIDESGMPKERFSAEFPKEGPSILRIQQVVRGDSAAYFCASSPPRLETSGELFFGEGSRLTVL.

This chain connects TRBV7-3 to TRBJ2-1; D is perhaps TRBD1 (5 bases). Germline V lookup: CDR1 SGHTA, CDR2 FQGTGA. CDR3 length equals 15 residues. V was pared by 3 bases and J by 4 bases, with 13 bases between. The CDR3, as DNA: TGTGCCAGCAGCTTCGACGGAAACAGGTACAATGAGCAGTTCTTC. Its translation: CASSFDGNRYNEQFF.

J is TRBJ1-5 and V is TRBV18; TRBD1 aligns across 9 bases. J lost 6 bases, V lost 6 bases, and 9 bases had no gene match. The CDR3 has 15 amino acids. Germline loops: CDR1 KGHSH, CDR2 LQKENI. The CDR3 region has the DNA TGTGCCAGCTCGACGGGACAGGGCGGAGGTCAGCCCCAGCATTTT. It codes for CASSTGQGGGQPQHF.

In this sample, this clone turned up a few times. This chain connects TRBV21-1 to TRBJ1-1; the table's D call of TRBD1 was not tested on the DNA. TRBV21-1 is a known pseudogene. This CDR3 is 13 amino acids long. CDR3 in DNA: TGTGCCAGCAGGACAGGGGTCAGGACTGAAGCTTTCTTT. It translates to CASRTGVRTEAFF.

The chain recombines TRBV5-1 with TRBJ2-3; D perhaps matches TRBD1 (6 bases). The ends were cut back, 2 bases at V and 4 bases at J, with 14 bases in the middle. The germline V gene has CDR1 SGHRS and CDR2 YFSETQ. This CDR3 is 15 amino acids long. CDR3 DNA sequence: TGCGCCAGCAGCTTAACAGGGCTAACAGCAGATACGCAGTATTTT. Amino acids: CASSLTGLTADTQYF.

V and J are TRBV5-4 and TRBJ2-3; D perhaps matches TRBD1 (6 bases). CDR3 length: 14 amino acids. Germline V gives CDR1 SGHNT, CDR2 YYREEE (reference sequence). Deletions cut 4 bases from V and 2 bases from J, with 11 bases between. Written as DNA, the CDR3 is TGTGCCAGCAGCCCGGACAGCCACACAGATACGCAGTATTTT. It specifies CASSPDSHTDTQYF. Using reference TRBV5-4 and TRBJ2-3 for the parts outside the CDR3, the full variable domain is ETGVTQSPTHLIKTRGQQVTLRCSSQSGHNTVSWYQQALGQGPQFIFQYYREEENGRGNFPPRFSGLQFPNYSSELNVNALELDDSALYLCASSPDSHTDTQYFGPGTRLTVL.

The chain couples TRBV19 to TRBJ1-1; the match to TRBD1 covers 7 bases. The CDR3 runs to 12 residues. Germline trimming cut 5 bases from V and 7 bases from J; bases unmatched to any gene: 4. In germline, CDR1 is LNHDA, CDR2 SQIVND (reference sequence). Here the CDR3 reads CASSDRVREAFF. The CDR3 coding sequence is TGTGCCAGTAGTGACAGGGTCCGTGAAGCTTTCTTT.

The rearrangement joins TRBV5-1 to TRBJ2-7, with a weak D call TRBD2 (6 bases). The CDR3 covers 12 residues. Germline V gene data show CDR1 as SGHRS and CDR2 as YFSETQ. Trimming cost V 7 bases and J 3 bases, with 11 bases left between them. The DNA of the CDR3 is TGCGCCAGCCGGGAGACAGACTACGAGCAGTACTTC. This sequence encodes CASRETDYEQYF.

This chain uses TRBV30 with TRBJ1-2; D call uncertain. In germline, CDR1 is GTSNPN, CDR2 SVGIG (reference sequence). V lost 6 bases and J lost 2, with 7 bases in between. This CDR3 contains 11 residues. The CDR3 here is CACPTNYGYTF. For the CDR3, the DNA is TGTGCCTGTCCAACAAACTATGGCTACACCTTC.

The gene calls are TRBV7-6 and TRBJ2-1; 10 nucleotides align to TRBD2. The CDR3 extends over 14 amino acids. Per germline, CDR1 SGHVS and CDR2 FNYEAQ. J lost 9 bases, V lost 5 bases, and 7 bases had no gene match. CDR3 DNA sequence: TGTGCCAGCAGCGGCAGCGGGGGGGCAAGTGAGCAGTTCTTC. It yields the protein CASSGSGGASEQFF.

The chain recombines TRBV4-3 with TRBJ2-7, with D perhaps matching TRBD1 (6 bases). The V and J ends lost 2 bases and 5 bases respectively, with 7 bases between them. This CDR3 is built from 12 residues. CDR1 and CDR2 from the germline V gene are LGHNA and YSLEER. The CDR3 reads CASSQTGNEQYF. CDR3 nucleotide sequence: TGCGCCAGCAGCCAAACAGGGAACGAGCAGTACTTC.

The chain employs TRBV30 and TRBJ1-2; 7 bases agree with TRBD1. Germline CDR1 and CDR2: GTSNPN and SVGIG (reference sequence). There are 17 residues in the CDR3. With V trimmed by 4 bases and J by 4 bases, 18 bases remained unmatched. CDR3 DNA sequence: TGTGCCTGGATTCCCCCGGGACAGTTCCACCGACTCTATGGCTACACCTTC. Encoded protein: CAWIPPGQFHRLYGYTF.

In DNA, the CDR3 is TGTGCCAGCATTAGGAACAGGCAAGCTTTCTTT. Its translation: CASIRNRQAFF. The V and J genes are TRBV6-1 and TRBJ1-1, with a possible D match to TRBD1 (5 bases). The CDR3 has 11 residues. The germline V gene has CDR1 MNHNS and CDR2 SASEGT. V dropped 7 bases and J dropped 9 bases, with 12 bases sitting between them.

CDR3 residues: CASVSASGVRHEQYF. CDR3 nucleotide sequence: TGCGCCAGCGTGAGCGCTAGCGGGGTCAGGCACGAGCAGTACTTC. The chain has TRBV10-2 and TRBJ2-7; 9 positions match TRBD2. CDR1 WSHSY and CDR2 SAAADI come from the germline V gene. The CDR3 spans 15 residues. With V trimmed by 8 bases and J by 5 bases, 13 bases remained unmatched.

The rearrangement links TRBV28 to TRBJ1-1, with D possibly being TRBD1 (5 bases). V gave up 5 bases and J gave up 2 bases, with 24 bases separating them. Germline V gene data show CDR1 as MDHEN and CDR2 as SYDVKM. The CDR3 covers 18 residues. CDR3 nucleotides: TGTGCCAGCAGTCCCTCCGGACACGGGCGGGGAAGAAACACTGAAGCTTTCTTT. Translating gives CASSPSGHGRGRNTEAFF.

V usage is TRBV14 and J usage is TRBJ1-1; no clear D. The length of the CDR3 is 13 residues. V gave up 4 bases and J gave up 2 bases, with 8 bases separating them. In germline, CDR1 is SGHDN, CDR2 FVKESK. In DNA, the CDR3 is TGTGCCAGCAGCCGATCAGGAAACACTGAAGCTTTCTTT. Protein: CASSRSGNTEAFF.

This clone has just one count. This chain links TRBV19 with TRBJ1-2; D unclear. With 1 base removed from V and 3 bases from J, the gap between germline ends came to 9 bases. Germline V gives CDR1 LNHDA, CDR2 SQIVND (reference sequence). CDR3 length: 14 amino acids. CDR3 region: CASSIVGLYYGYTF. The CDR3 region has the DNA TGTGCCAGTAGTATAGTAGGACTGTACTATGGCTACACCTTC. The entire variable domain, with the rest obtained from reference TRBV19 and TRBJ1-2, is as follows: DGGITQSPKYLFRKEGQNVTLSCEQNLNHDAMYWYRQDPGQGLRLIYYSQIVNDFQKGDIAEGYSVSREKKESFPLTVTSAQKNPTAFYLCASSIVGLYYGYTFGSGTRLTVV.

The J gene is TRBJ2-7, the V gene TRBV28; TRBD1 aligns across 9 bases. The CDR3 is 14 residues long. The germline CDR1 and CDR2 sequences are MDHEN and SYDVKM. J lost 5 bases, V lost 7 bases, and 9 bases had no gene match. CDR3 protein: CASNEDRGSHEQYF. In nucleotides, the CDR3 is TGTGCCAGCAACGAGGACAGGGGAAGTCACGAGCAGTACTTC.